This entry lists 28 T cell receptor beta chains sequenced from one sample in a study of shared clonotypes between healthy human individuals. The table came from immunoSEQ multiplex PCR; TCRdb's copy has only in-frame clones and leaves some out. Found here are under 1,100,000 clones, around 75% of them singletons; the top ten hold approximately 1.5%. The sample was memory CD4+ T cells sorted from blood. Subset reported: CD45RA-negative fraction. The receptors originated from a man aged 18 to 30 in good health.

The V call is TRBV15, the J call TRBJ1-4, with D unresolved. CDR1 LNHNV and CDR2 YYDKDF come from the germline V gene (reference sequence). There are 17 residues in the CDR3. V shed 0 bases and J shed 4 bases, with 15 bases lying between them. In nucleotides, the CDR3 is TGTGCCACCAGCAGAGATCATAAACAGCCCATTAATGAAAAACTGTTTTTT. It is translated as CATSRDHKQPINEKLFF.

The chain is built from TRBV28 and TRBJ1-2, with TRBD1 matching 10 bases. Germline CDR1 reads MDHEN; CDR2 reads SYDVKM. V shed 4 bases, J shed 7 bases, and the junction held 9 bases outside the gene matches. The CDR3 loop spans 15 amino acids. CDR3 amino acids: CASSSPDRGLGGYTF. CDR3 nucleotides: TGTGCCAGCAGTTCACCGGACAGGGGGTTAGGTGGCTACACCTTC.

This clone came up once. The chain employs TRBV5-1 and TRBJ2-2; 8 positions agree with TRBD1. The V segment lost 3 bases and the J segment 2 bases; nucleotides outside the gene matches: 6. Germline CDR1 and CDR2: SGHRS and YFSETQ. The CDR3 sequence is 16 residues long. The CDR3 region is CASSYLDRGNTGELFF. As DNA, the CDR3 is TGCGCCAGCAGCTACCTAGACAGGGGTAACACCGGGGAGCTGTTTTTT. The variable domain in full, with the rest retrieved from reference TRBV5-1 and TRBJ2-2, is KAGVTQTPRYLIKTRGQQVTLSCSPISGHRSVSWYQQTPGQGLQFLFEYFSETQRNKGNFPGRFSGRQFSNSRSEMNVSTLELGDSALYLCASSYLDRGNTGELFFGEGSRLTVL.

The chain combines TRBV5-1 with TRBJ2-1, with TRBD1 matching 7 bases. The CDR3 totals 16 residues. With 6 bases clipped from V and 2 bases from J, the junction kept 11 bases outside the gene matches. CDR1 is SGHRS, CDR2 YFSETQ, per germline. CDR3 in amino acids: CASIEYPDRTYNEQFF. CDR3 nucleotides: TGCGCCAGCATTGAGTACCCGGACAGGACCTACAATGAGCAGTTCTTC.

The chain has TRBV4-2 and TRBJ1-5; TRBD1 might be the D (5 bases). This CDR3 has 15 amino acids. Trimming pared 3 bases from V and 8 bases from J, leaving 17 bases between. Germline CDR1 LGHNA, CDR2 YNFKEQ. CDR3 DNA sequence: TGTGCCAGCAGCCAGAACTACAAACAGGAGGAGCCCCAGCATTTT. Translation gives CASSQNYKQEEPQHF.

Details on this clone: One junction end does not reproduce the germline sequence, and a read error may be involved. The CDR3 spells CASSRTQATNQKLFF. The CDR3 DNA is TGTGCCAGCAGCCGAACACAGGCGACTAATCAAAAACTGTTTTTT. The J gene is TRBJ1-4, the V gene TRBV7-2, with D possibly TRBD1 on 5 matching bases. The CDR3 consists of 15 residues. In germline, CDR1 is SGHTA, CDR2 FQGNSA.

Only one count was recorded for this clone. The chain employs TRBV5-1 and TRBJ2-2, with a tentative D call TRBD1 (5 bases). V was cut by 2 bases and J by 5 bases, with 13 bases left in between. This CDR3 has 15 residues. Germline V gene data show CDR1 as SGHRS and CDR2 as YFSETQ. CDR3 sequence (DNA): TGCGCCAGCAGCTTAGGACACGAAGTAACCGGGGAGCTGTTTTTT. The encoded protein is CASSLGHEVTGELFF.

V is TRBV6-5 and J is TRBJ2-7, with D possibly matching TRBD1 (6 bases). Germline CDR1 is MNHEY and CDR2 is SVGAGI. The CDR3 is 15 residues long. Trimming left V 6 bases short and J 0 bases short, with 15 bases between. CDR3 DNA: TGTGCCAGCAGCAAAGACAGGACCAGCTCCTACGAGCAGTACTTC. Amino acid sequence: CASSKDRTSSYEQYF.

The V and J genes are TRBV28 and TRBJ2-7; 11 bases are shared with TRBD1. The V gene end was trimmed by 9 bases and the J gene end by 3 bases; junction bases not matched to a gene: 7. The CDR3 length is 14 residues. Per the germline V gene, CDR1 is MDHEN and CDR2 is SYDVKM. This CDR3 is CASHAGTGGYEQYF. The DNA of the CDR3 is TGTGCCAGTCATGCCGGGACAGGGGGCTACGAGCAGTACTTC.

Only one count was recorded for this clone. J is TRBJ1-1 and V is TRBV5-1, with D unresolved. Per the germline V gene, CDR1 is SGHRS and CDR2 is YFSETQ. V lost 2 bases to trimming and J lost 4 bases, with 18 bases between them. This CDR3 has 16 amino acids. CDR3 in amino acids: CASSFGSSPGVTEAFF. The CDR3 coding sequence is TGCGCCAGCAGCTTCGGTAGTAGTCCAGGTGTCACTGAAGCTTTCTTT.

The V and J genes are TRBV7-9 and TRBJ2-5, with TRBD1 matching over 7 bases. CDR3 size: 12 residues. J lost 2 bases, V lost 7 bases, and 1 base had no gene match. CDR1 and CDR2 from the germline V gene are SEHNR and FQNEAQ (reference sequence). The CDR3 sequence: CASTTGQETQYF. The CDR3 coding sequence is TGTGCCAGCACGACAGGGCAAGAGACCCAGTACTTC.

This clone has only one observation. V is TRBV7-2 and J is TRBJ2-7; D remains ambiguous. In germline, CDR1 is SGHTA, CDR2 FQGNSA. The CDR3 totals 14 residues. The germline V and J ends were trimmed by 1 base and 4 bases, with 11 bases remaining between them. The CDR3 sequence is CASSLDWSRYEQYF. The CDR3 nucleotides are TGTGCCAGCAGCTTAGATTGGAGTAGGTACGAGCAGTACTTC.

This rearrangement joins TRBV13 to TRBJ2-5; the match to TRBD2 covers 9 bases. CDR3 length: 16 amino acids. The trim removed 5 bases at V and 4 bases at J, leaving 11 bases unmatched. Germline CDR1 and CDR2: PRHDT and FYEKMQ (reference sequence). In nucleotides, the CDR3 is TGTGCCAGCAGCATACTGATAGCGGGAGCTCGAGAGACCCAGTACTTC. Amino acids: CASSILIAGARETQYF.

This clone was observed a few times. The chain couples TRBV10-3 to TRBJ1-1, with D tentatively TRBD1 (5 bases). The CDR3 totals 12 residues. In germline, CDR1 is ENHRY, CDR2 SYGVKD. Trimming took 0 bases from V and 11 from J, leaving 10 bases between them. The CDR3, as DNA: TGTGCCATCAGTGAGTCGCGGACAACGGCTTTCTTT. This translates into CAISESRTTAFF.

This chain joins TRBV11-2 and TRBJ2-3, with D tentatively TRBD1 or TRBD2 (5 bases each). The V and J ends lost 5 bases and 5 bases respectively, with 17 bases between them. This CDR3 is built from 15 residues. The germline V gene encodes CDR1 SGHAT and CDR2 FQNNGV. This CDR3 is CASSPGGMAGDTQYF. DNA for the CDR3: TGTGCCAGCAGCCCTGGGGGAATGGCGGGAGATACGCAGTATTTT.

This rearrangement joins TRBV19 to TRBJ1-5; D remains unclear. The CDR3 runs 14 residues. In germline, CDR1 is LNHDA, CDR2 SQIVND (reference sequence). V was shortened by 9 bases and J by 2 bases, with 14 bases between the two germline ends. The CDR3 bases are TGTGCCAGGGCCCCGGGCTCGGGCAATCAGCCCCAGCATTTT. It encodes CARAPGSGNQPQHF.

Comments on this clone: This clone may be a read error of a much larger clone one base away. In the same sample, other DNA sequences code for this CDR3. The V call is TRBV18, the J call TRBJ1-5, with TRBD1 identical over 8 bases. CDR1 is KGHSH and CDR2 is LQKENI in the germline V gene. J lost 2 bases, V lost 3 bases, and 3 bases had no gene match. This CDR3 has 15 residues. CDR3 sequence (DNA): TGTGCCAGCTCACCCGACAGGGGAGGCAATCAGCCCCAGCATTTT. Its translation: CASSPDRGGNQPQHF.

About this clone: The same CDR3 can be traced to other DNA sequences in this sample. The chain links TRBV2 to TRBJ1-1; D is possibly TRBD1 (6 bases). Germline V gene lookup returns CDR1 SNHLY and CDR2 FYNNEI. The CDR3 has 13 amino acids. The germline V and J ends were trimmed by 8 bases and 0 bases, with 10 bases remaining between them. The CDR3 sequence: CASGGQLNTEAFF. Written as DNA, the CDR3 is TGTGCCAGCGGTGGACAGCTGAACACTGAAGCTTTCTTT.

This clone was recorded a few times. The chain carries TRBV5-1 and TRBJ1-3; 9 bases align to TRBD1. This CDR3 spans 15 amino acids. Germline V gene sequence: CDR1 SGHRS, CDR2 YFSETQ. V lost 4 bases and J lost 6; bases outside the gene matches: 8. The DNA of the CDR3 is TGCGCCAGCAGCCTCCAGGGACAGGGTGCAAACACCATATATTTT. Translated: CASSLQGQGANTIYF.

The chain joins TRBV7-6 to TRBJ1-1, with 8 bases fitting TRBD1. Germline trimming cut 5 bases from V and 1 base from J; bases unmatched to any gene: 6. This CDR3 contains 15 residues. CDR1 is SGHVS, CDR2 FNYEAQ, per germline. The CDR3 DNA reads as TGTGCCAGCAGCCCCCAGGGGGCAGGGAACACTGAAGCTTTCTTT. Translating gives CASSPQGAGNTEAFF.

The chain employs TRBV28 and TRBJ1-1, with a possible D match to TRBD1 (5 bases). In germline, CDR1 is MDHEN, CDR2 SYDVKM. This CDR3 spans 17 amino acids. The V end was cut by 5 bases, the J end by 0 bases, with 19 bases between. This CDR3 reads CASSPPRGLVVNTEAFF. The CDR3 DNA is TGTGCCAGCAGTCCACCTCGGGGGTTAGTGGTGAACACTGAAGCTTTCTTT.

The chain links TRBV9 to TRBJ2-2, with a weak D call TRBD1 (8 bases). Trimming pared 5 bases from V and 4 bases from J, leaving 21 bases between. The germline gives CDR1 SGDLS, CDR2 YYNGEE. CDR3 length: 17 amino acids. CDR3 residues: CASSKRQGASGTGELFF. The CDR3 DNA reads as TGTGCCAGCAGTAAACGGCAGGGGGCTAGCGGCACCGGGGAGCTGTTTTTT. Variable domain in full (rest from reference TRBV9 and TRBJ2-2): DSGVTQTPKHLITATGQRVTLRCSPRSGDLSVYWYQQSLDQGLQFLIQYYNGEERAKGNILERFSAQQFPDLHSELNLSSLELGDSALYFCASSKRQGASGTGELFFGEGSRLTVL.

CDR3: CASMATGGPSYEQYF. In nucleotides, the CDR3 is TGTGCCAGTATGGCGACAGGGGGTCCCTCCTACGAGCAGTACTTC. J is TRBJ2-7 and V is TRBV19; 9 bases align to TRBD1. The CDR3 has 15 amino acids. Germline V gives CDR1 LNHDA, CDR2 SQIVND (reference sequence). J gave up 0 bases and V 7 bases, and 7 bases lay outside the gene matches. The variable domain in full, with the rest retrieved from reference TRBV19 and TRBJ2-7, is DGGITQSPKYLFRKEGQNVTLSCEQNLNHDAMYWYRQDPGQGLRLIYYSQIVNDFQKGDIAEGYSVSREKKESFPLTVTSAQKNPTAFYLCASMATGGPSYEQYFGPGTRLTVT.

V and J are TRBV19 and TRBJ2-2; D gene uncertain. V lost 1 base to trimming and J lost 1 base, with 10 bases between them. CDR1 and CDR2 (germline): LNHDA, SQIVND (reference sequence). This CDR3 spans 16 amino acids. CDR3 in DNA: TGTGCCAGTAGTATAGGCAGAGTCCTGAACACCGGGGAGCTGTTTTTT. Translated: CASSIGRVLNTGELFF.

The V gene is TRBV2, the J gene TRBJ2-7, with TRBD1 matching over 7 bases. Germline values: CDR1 SNHLY, CDR2 FYNNEI. V lost 8 bases to trimming and J lost 3 bases; unmatched junction nucleotides: 7. The CDR3 covers 13 residues. The chain's CDR3 is CASGKGQFYEQYF. In DNA, the CDR3 is TGTGCCAGCGGGAAGGGACAGTTCTACGAGCAGTACTTC.

There are a few counts of this clone. The chain uses TRBV7-2 and TRBJ1-2; possibly TRBD1 for D (6 bases). Per germline, CDR1 SGHTA and CDR2 FQGNSA. This CDR3 is 15 amino acids long. Trimming pared 4 bases from V and 7 bases from J, leaving 19 bases between. CDR3 amino acids: CASSSYRASQGGYTF. In DNA, the CDR3 is TGTGCCAGCAGCTCCTACAGGGCCTCTCAGGGTGGCTACACCTTC.

A note on this clone: This is likely an artifact of a read error, given a far larger clone one base away. This sample includes further DNA sequences coding for the same CDR3. The rearrangement uses TRBV7-2 and TRBJ2-2; no definite D call. The CDR3 extends over 12 amino acids. V was trimmed by 4 bases and J by 3 bases, leaving 3 bases between them. The germline V gene encodes CDR1 SGHTA and CDR2 FQGNSA. The CDR3 coding sequence is TGTGCCAGCAGCTCCTACACCGGGGAGCTGTTTTTT. Translation: CASSSYTGELFF.

Notes on this clone: This may stem from a read error, because a much larger clone lies one nucleotide away. This chain uses TRBV5-5 with TRBJ2-5; D is possibly TRBD2 (5 bases). The CDR3 runs to 13 residues. V dropped 2 bases and J dropped 4 bases, with 9 bases sitting between them. CDR1 is SGHKS, CDR2 YYEKEE, per germline (reference sequence). CDR3 nucleotide sequence: TGTGCCAGCAGCTTAGACGAGGGAGAGACCCAGTACTTC. Its translation is CASSLDEGETQYF.